This record looks at one TCR beta chain sequence and its context. TCRdb keeps only in-frame clones here, not all; method: immunoSEQ multiplex PCR. This sample has over 120,000 clones, with over 65% found just once. This specimen belongs to a study of blood T cell repertoires in COVID-19. Background on the study: The study drew acute and convalescent COVID-19 samples from the United States, Italy and Spain. Sources were T cells, B-cell-depleted T cells, or PBMCs; the material itself was cDNA or gDNA.

The sequencing input was peripheral blood. This clonotype was sampled from a human donor in a cohort sampled during active COVID-19.

CDR3 loop: CASSPLKGVGDTQYF. The CDR3 nucleotides read TGTGCCAGCTCACCCCTTAAGGGAGTCGGAGATACGCAGTATTTT. The V call is TRBV18, the J call TRBJ2-3; D is perhaps TRBD2 (5 bases). V was shortened by 3 bases and J by 5 bases, with 15 bases between the two germline ends. This CDR3 contains 15 residues. The germline V gene encodes CDR1 KGHSH and CDR2 LQKENI.